A selection of T cell receptor beta chains follows, all from one sample in a study of tumor T cells in aggressive B-cell lymphoma. The method was immunoSEQ multiplex PCR; TCRdb's version includes in-frame clones alone and lacks a portion of them. The sample holds 6,200 or so clones, roughly 86% seen once. Sample: tumor tissue. The source of these receptors is an adult with diffuse large B cell lymphoma. Some clones in this sample may be carry-over from other donors' samples. Both conserved end residues are part of each CDR3. D genes are given only for firm matches. Size values are once, few and many counts, or a class for expanded clones, and some rows have none.

TRBV7-9	NA	TRBJ2-2	NA	TGTGCCAGCAGCCCGCGCACCGGGGAGCTGTTTTTT	CASSPRTGELFF
TRBV19	NA	TRBJ2-7	TRBD1	TGTGCCAGCACCCCGGGACAGGGCCCTTCCTACGAGCAGTACTTC	CASTPGQGPSYEQYF
TRBV14	NA	TRBJ2-3	NA	TGTGCCAGCAGCGCCAACAGGGCGGGTGATACGCAGTATTTT	CASSANRAGDTQYF
TRBV2	NA	TRBJ1-6	NA	TGTGCCAGCAGTGGCTCGCCCCTCACAGGGCGGAATTCACCCCTCCACTTT	CASSGSPLTGRNSPLHF
TRBV4-2	NA	TRBJ1-3	NA	TGTGCCAGCAGCCAAGCGGCCAGGGAAGGAAACACCATATATTTT	CASSQAAREGNTIYF
TRBV6-5	NA	TRBJ1-1	NA	TGTGCCAGCAGTGCTACAGGGAACACTGAAGCTTTCTTT	CASSATGNTEAFF
TRBV5-1	NA	TRBJ1-4	TRBD1	TGCGCCAGCAGCTACGGGACAGATAATGAAAAACTGTTTTTT	CASSYGTDNEKLFF
TRBV7-2	NA	TRBJ2-7	TRBD1	TGTGCCAGCAGCTTAGATGCAGGGGGCTACGAGCAGTACTTC	CASSLDAGGYEQYF
TRBV28	NA	TRBJ2-2	TRBD1	TGTGCCAGCACCCGGACAGGGGGGACCGGGGAGCTGTTTTTT	CASTRTGGTGELFF
TRBV13	NA	TRBJ1-2	NA	TGTGCCAGCAGCTTAGGGGGGGGGCGCTCTGTCGGCTACACCTTC	CASSLGGGRSVGYTF
TRBV12-5	NA	TRBJ2-2	NA	TGTGCTAGTGGCCTTGGGGCGACCGGGGAGCTGTTTTTT	CASGLGATGELFF
TRBV7-3	few	TRBJ2-3	NA	TGTGCCAGCAGCCCGCAGGGGTGGAGAACAGATACGCAGTATTTT	CASSPQGWRTDTQYF
TRBV11-2	NA	TRBJ2-2	NA	TGTGCCAGCAGCTTTCTCCGGACCGGGGAGCTGTTTTTT	CASSFLRTGELFF
TRBV7-3	NA	TRBJ2-1	TRBD2	TGTGCCAGCAGCTTAGGGCTAGCGGACAATGAGCAGTTCTTC	CASSLGLADNEQFF
TRBV2	NA	TRBJ2-1	TRBD2	TGTGCCAGTGCGGGGGGCCACAATGAGCAGTTCTTC	CASAGGHNEQFF
TRBV5-1	NA	TRBJ2-7	NA	TGCGCCAGCAGCTTGGGGGACACGTTTGGGGAGCAGTACTTC	CASSLGDTFGEQYF
TRBV27	NA	TRBJ1-1	TRBD1	TGTGCCAGCAGCCTAGGGGGCCGTGAAGCTTTCTTT	CASSLGGREAFF
TRBV7-2	NA	TRBJ1-1	NA	TGTGCCAGCAGCGCAGCTGGAGGGTACACTGAAGCTTTCTTT	CASSAAGGYTEAFF
TRBV5-1	NA	TRBJ2-3	TRBD2	TGCGCCAGCAGCCAGACTAGCGGGAGATATACAGATACGCAGTATTTT	CASSQTSGRYTDTQYF